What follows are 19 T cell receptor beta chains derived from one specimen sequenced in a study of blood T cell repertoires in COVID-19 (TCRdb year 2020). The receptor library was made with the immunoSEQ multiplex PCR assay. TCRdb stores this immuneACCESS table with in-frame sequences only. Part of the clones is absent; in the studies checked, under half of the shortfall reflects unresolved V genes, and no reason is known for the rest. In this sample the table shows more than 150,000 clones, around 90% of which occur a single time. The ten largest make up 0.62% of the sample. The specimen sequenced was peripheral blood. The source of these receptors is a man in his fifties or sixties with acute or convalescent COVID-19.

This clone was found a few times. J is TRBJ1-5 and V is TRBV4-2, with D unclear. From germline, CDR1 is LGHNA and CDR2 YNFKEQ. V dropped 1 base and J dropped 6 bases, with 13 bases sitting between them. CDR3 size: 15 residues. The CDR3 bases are TGTGCCAGCAGCCAAGGGTCAGGTCGGGGTCAGCCCCAGCATTTT. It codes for CASSQGSGRGQPQHF.

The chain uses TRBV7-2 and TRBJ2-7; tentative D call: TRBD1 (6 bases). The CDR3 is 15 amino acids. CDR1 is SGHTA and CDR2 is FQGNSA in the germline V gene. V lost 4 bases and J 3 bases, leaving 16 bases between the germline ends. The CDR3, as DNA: TGTGCCAGCAGCTCAAGTGGGACATTGAACTACGAGCAGTACTTC. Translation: CASSSSGTLNYEQYF.

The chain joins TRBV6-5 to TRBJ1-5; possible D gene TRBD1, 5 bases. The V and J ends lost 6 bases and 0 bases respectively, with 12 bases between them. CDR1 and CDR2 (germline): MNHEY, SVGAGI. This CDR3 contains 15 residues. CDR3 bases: TGTGCCAGCAGCGTCAGACAGAATAGCAATCAGCCCCAGCATTTT. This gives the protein CASSVRQNSNQPQHF.

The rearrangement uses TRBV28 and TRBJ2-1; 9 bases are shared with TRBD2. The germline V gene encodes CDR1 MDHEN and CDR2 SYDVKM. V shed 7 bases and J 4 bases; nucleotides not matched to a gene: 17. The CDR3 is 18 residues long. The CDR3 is CASKASGDALVRYNEQFF. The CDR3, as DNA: TGTGCCAGCAAGGCTAGCGGGGACGCCTTGGTGAGGTACAATGAGCAGTTCTTC.

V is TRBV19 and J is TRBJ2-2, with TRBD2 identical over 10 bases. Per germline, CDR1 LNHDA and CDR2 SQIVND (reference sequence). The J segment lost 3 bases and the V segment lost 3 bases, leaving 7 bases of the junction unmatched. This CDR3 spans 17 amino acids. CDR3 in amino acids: CASSIQREGRDTGELFF. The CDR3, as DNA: TGTGCCAGTAGTATCCAGCGGGAGGGCCGGGACACCGGGGAGCTGTTTTTT.

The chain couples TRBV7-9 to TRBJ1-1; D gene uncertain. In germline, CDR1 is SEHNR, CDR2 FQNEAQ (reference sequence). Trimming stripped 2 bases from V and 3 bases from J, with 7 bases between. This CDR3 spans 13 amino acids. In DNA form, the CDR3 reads TGTGCCAGCAGCTTAAATAGTTACACTGAAGCTTTCTTT. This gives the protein CASSLNSYTEAFF.

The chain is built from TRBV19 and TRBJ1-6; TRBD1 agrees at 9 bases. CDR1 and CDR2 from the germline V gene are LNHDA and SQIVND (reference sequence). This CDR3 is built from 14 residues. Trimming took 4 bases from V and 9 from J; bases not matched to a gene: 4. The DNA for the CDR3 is TGTGCCAGTAGTACGGGACAGGGAGGTTCACCCCTCCACTTT. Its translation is CASSTGQGGSPLHF.

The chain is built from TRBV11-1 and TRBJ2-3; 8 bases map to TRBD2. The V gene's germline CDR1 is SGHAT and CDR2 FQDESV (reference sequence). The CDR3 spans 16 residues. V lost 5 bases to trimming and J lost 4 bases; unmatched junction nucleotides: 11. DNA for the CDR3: TGTGCCAGCAGCAACCACTATCCGGGGGGGCCAGATACGCAGTATTTT. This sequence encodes CASSNHYPGGPDTQYF.

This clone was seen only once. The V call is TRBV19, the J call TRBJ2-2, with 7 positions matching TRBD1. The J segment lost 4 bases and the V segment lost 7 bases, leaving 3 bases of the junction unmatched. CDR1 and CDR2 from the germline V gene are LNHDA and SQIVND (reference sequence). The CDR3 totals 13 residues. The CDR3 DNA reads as TGTGCCAGTATTGACAGGGCCACCGGGGAGCTGTTTTTT. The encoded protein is CASIDRATGELFF.

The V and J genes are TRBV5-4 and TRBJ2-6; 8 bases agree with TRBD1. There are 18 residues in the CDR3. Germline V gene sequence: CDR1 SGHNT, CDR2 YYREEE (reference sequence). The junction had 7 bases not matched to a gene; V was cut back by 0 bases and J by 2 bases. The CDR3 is CASSLDSPQGAGANVLTF. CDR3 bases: TGTGCCAGCAGCTTGGACTCCCCACAGGGGGCTGGGGCCAACGTCCTGACTTTC. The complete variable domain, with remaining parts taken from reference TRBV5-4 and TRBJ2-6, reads ETGVTQSPTHLIKTRGQQVTLRCSSQSGHNTVSWYQQALGQGPQFIFQYYREEENGRGNFPPRFSGLQFPNYSSELNVNALELDDSALYLCASSLDSPQGAGANVLTFGAGSRLTVL.

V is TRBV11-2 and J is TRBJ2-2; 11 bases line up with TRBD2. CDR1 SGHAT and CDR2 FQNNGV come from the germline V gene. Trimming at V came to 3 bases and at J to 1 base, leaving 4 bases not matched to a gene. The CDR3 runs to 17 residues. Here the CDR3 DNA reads TGTGCCAGCAGCTTCGCTAGCGGGGGGCTGAACACCGGGGAGCTGTTTTTT. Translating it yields CASSFASGGLNTGELFF.

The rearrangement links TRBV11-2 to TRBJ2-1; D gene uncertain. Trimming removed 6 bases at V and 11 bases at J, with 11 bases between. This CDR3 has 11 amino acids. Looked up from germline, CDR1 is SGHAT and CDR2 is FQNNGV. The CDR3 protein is CASSQTMQQFF. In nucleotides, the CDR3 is TGTGCCAGCAGTCAAACAATGCAGCAGTTCTTC.

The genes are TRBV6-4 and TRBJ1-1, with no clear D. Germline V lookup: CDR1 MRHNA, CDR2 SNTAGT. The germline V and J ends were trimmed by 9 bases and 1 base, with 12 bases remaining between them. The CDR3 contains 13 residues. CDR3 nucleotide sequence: TGTGCCAGTTCGGACGGGGAGAACACTGAAGCTTTCTTT. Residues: CASSDGENTEAFF.

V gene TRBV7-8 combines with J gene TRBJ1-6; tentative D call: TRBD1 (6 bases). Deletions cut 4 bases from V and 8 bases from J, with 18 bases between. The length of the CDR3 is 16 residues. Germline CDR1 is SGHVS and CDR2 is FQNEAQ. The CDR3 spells CASSSPGQTWDSPLHF. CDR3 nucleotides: TGTGCCAGCAGCTCCCCCGGACAGACTTGGGATTCACCCCTCCACTTT.

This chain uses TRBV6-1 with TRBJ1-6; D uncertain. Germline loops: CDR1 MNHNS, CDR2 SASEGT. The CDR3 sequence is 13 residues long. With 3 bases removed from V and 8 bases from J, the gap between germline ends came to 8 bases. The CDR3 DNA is TGTGCCAGCAGTGACCAGGTTGATTCACCCCTCCACTTT. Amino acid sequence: CASSDQVDSPLHF.

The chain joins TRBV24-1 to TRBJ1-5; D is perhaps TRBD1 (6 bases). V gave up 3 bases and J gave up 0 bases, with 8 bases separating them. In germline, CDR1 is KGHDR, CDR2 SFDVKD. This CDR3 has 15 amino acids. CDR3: CATSDRTDSNQPQHF. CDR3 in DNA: TGTGCCACCAGTGATAGGACAGATAGCAATCAGCCCCAGCATTTT.

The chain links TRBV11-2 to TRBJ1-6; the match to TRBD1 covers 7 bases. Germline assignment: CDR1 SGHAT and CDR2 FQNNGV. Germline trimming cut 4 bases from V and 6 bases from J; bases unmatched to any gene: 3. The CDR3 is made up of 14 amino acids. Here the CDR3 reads CASSSGQVNSPLHF. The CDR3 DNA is TGTGCCAGCAGCTCCGGACAGGTTAATTCACCCCTCCACTTT.

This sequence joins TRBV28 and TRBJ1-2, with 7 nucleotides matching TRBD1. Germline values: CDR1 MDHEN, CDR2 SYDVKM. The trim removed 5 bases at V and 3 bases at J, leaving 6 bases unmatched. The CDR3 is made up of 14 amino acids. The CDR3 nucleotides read TGTGCCAGCAGTATCTCTAGGGGGCACTATGGCTACACCTTC. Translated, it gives CASSISRGHYGYTF.

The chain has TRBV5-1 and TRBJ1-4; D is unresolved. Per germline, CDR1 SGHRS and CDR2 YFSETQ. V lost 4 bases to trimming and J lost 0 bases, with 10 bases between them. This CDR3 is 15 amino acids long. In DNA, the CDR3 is TGCGCCAGCAGCCCCCAATGGCCAACTAATGAAAAACTGTTTTTT. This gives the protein CASSPQWPTNEKLFF.